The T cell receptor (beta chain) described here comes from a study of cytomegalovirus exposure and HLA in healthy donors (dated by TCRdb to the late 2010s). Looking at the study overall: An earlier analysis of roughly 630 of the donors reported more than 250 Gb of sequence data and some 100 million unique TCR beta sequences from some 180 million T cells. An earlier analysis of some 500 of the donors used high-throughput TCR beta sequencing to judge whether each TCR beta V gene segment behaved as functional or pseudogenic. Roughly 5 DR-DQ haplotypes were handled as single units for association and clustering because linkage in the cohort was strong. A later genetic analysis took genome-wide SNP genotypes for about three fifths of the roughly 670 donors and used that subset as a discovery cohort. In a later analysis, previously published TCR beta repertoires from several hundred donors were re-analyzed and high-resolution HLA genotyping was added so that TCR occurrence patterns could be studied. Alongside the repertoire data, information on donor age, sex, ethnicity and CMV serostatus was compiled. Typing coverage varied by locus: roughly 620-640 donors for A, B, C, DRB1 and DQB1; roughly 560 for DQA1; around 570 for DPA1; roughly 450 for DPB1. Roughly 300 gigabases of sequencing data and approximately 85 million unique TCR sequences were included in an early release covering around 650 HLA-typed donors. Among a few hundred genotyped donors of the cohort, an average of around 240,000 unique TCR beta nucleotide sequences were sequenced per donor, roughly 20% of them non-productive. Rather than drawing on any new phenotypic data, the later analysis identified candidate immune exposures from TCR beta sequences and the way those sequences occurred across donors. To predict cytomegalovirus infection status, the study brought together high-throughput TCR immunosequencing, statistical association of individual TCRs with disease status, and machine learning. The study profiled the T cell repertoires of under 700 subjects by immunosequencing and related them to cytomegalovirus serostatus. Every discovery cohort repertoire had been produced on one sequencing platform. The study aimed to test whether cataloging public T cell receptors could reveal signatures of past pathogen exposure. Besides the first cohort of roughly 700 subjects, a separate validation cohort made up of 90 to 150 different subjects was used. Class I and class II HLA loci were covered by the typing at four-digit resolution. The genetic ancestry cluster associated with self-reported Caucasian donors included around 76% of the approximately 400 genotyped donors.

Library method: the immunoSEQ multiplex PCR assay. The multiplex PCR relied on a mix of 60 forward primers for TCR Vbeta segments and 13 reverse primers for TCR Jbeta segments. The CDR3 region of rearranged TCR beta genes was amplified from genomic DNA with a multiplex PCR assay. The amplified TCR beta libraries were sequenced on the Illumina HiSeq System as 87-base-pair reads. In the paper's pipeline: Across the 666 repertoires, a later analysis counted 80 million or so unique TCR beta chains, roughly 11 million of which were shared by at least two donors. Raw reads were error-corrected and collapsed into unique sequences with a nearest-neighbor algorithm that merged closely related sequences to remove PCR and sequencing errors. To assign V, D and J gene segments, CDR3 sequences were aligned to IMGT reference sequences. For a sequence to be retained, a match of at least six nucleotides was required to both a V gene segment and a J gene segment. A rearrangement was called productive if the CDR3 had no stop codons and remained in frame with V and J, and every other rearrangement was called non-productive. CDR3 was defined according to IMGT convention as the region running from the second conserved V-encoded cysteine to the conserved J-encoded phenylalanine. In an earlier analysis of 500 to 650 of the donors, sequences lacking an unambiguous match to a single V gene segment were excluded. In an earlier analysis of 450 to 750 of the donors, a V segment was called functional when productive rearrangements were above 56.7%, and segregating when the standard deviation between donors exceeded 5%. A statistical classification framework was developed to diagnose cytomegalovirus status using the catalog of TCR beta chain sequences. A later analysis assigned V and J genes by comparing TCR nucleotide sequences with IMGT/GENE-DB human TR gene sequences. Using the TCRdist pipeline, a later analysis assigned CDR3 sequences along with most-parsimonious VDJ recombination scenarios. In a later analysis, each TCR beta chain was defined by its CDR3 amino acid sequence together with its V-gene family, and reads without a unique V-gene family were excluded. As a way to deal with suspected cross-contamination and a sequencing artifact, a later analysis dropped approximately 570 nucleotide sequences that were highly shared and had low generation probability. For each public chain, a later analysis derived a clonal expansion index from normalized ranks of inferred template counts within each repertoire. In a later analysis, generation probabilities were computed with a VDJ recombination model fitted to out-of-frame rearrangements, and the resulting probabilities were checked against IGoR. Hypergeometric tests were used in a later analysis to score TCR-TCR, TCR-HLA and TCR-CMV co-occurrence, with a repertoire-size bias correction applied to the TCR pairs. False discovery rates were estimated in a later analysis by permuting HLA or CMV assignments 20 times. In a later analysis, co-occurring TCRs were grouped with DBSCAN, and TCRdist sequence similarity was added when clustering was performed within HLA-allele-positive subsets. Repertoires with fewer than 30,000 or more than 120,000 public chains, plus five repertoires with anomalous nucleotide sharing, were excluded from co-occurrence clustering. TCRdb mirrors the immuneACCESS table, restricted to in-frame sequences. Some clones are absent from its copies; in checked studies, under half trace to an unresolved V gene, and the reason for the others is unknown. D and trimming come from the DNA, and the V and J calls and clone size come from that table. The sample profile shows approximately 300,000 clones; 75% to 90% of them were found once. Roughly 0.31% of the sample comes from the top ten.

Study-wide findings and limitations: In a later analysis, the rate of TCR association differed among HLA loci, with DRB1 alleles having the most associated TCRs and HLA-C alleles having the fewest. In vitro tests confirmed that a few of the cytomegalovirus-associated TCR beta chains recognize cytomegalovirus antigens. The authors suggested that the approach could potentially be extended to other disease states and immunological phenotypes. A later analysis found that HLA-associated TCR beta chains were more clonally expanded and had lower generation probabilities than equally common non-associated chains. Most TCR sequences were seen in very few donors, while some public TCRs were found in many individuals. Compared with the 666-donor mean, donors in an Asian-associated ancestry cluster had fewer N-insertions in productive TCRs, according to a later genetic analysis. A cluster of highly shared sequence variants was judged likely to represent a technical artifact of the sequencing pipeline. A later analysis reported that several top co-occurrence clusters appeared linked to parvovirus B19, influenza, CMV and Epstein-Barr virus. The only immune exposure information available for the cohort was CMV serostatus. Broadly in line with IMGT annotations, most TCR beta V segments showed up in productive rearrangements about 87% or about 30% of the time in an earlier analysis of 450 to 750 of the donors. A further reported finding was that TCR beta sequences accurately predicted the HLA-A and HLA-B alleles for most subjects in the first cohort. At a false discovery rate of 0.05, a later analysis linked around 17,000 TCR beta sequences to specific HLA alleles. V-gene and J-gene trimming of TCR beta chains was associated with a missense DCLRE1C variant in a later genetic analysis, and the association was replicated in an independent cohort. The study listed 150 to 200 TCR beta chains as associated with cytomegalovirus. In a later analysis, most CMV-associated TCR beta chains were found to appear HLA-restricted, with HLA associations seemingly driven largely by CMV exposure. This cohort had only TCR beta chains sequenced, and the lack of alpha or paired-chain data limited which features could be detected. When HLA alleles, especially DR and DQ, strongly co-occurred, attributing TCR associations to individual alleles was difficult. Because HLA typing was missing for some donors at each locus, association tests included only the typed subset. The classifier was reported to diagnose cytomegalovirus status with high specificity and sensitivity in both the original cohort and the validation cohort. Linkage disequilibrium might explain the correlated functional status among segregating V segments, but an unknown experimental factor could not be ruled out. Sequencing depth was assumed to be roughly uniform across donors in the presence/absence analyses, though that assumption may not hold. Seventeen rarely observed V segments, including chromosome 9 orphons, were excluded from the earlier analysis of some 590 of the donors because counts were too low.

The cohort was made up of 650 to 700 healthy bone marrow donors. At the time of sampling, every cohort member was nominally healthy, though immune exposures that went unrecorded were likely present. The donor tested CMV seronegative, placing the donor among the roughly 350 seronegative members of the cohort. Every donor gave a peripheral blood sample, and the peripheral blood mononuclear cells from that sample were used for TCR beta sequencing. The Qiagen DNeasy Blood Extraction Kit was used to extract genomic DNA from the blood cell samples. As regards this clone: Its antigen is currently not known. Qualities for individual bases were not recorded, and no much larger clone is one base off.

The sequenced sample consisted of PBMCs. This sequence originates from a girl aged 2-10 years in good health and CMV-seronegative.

The CDR3 protein: CASSPTGTPMGTQYF. The DNA reads TGTGCCAGCAGCCCGACCGGGACTCCCATGGGGACCCAGTACTTC. The chain is encoded by TRBV9 joined to TRBJ2-5; the best D guess is TRBD2, with 6 bases matching. The CDR3 has 15 amino acids, counting the end cysteine and phenylalanine. The CDR3 DNA has 45 bases and is translated from base 1. From a lookup of the germline V gene, CDR1 and CDR2 are SGDLS and YYNGEE. Cut back by 4 bases and 7 bases, the V and J ends lie 20 bases apart.